This note documents a single TCR beta chain sequence. No antigen is known for it. The data were taken from a study of T cells expressing NK-cell markers (dated by TCRdb to about 2020). Background for the entire study: In sorted CD3+CD56+NKG2C+, CD3+CD56+NKG2C- and CD3+CD56-NKG2C+ T-cell subsets from roughly 8 donors, TCR beta-chain repertoires were profiled. Among the eight sequenced donors, only one was HCMV-seronegative, while the other seven were HCMV-seropositive. The eight sequenced donors were randomly selected healthy volunteers, three men and five women. Illumina HiSeq 2000/2500, MiSeq or NextSeq was used to sequence libraries as 2 x 150 bp reads. Overall study results and their limits: Those dominant clonotypes were again the most abundant among CD3+CD56-NKG2C+ cells in four donors, at about 28.3-65%. In roughly 6 donors, the dominant CD3+CD56+NKG2C+ clonotypes ranked among the top 10 CD8+ clonotypes, making up roughly 1.0-7.0% of CD8+ T cells. Whether the expanded NKG2C-expressing T cell clones were specific for HCMV antigens remained unclear.

Instrument on record: Illumina HiSeq 2000. 5'RACE template switching, by which a universal primer site and unique molecular identifiers were added, was used to make TCR beta cDNA libraries. Priming for cDNA synthesis came from the TCR beta constant segment, and two successive PCR amplification steps followed. The authors' pipeline ran thus. MIGEC was used to demultiplex reads and group the reads by UMI, and MiTCR was used to assemble and quantify clonotypes. Only TCR cDNA sequences supported by at least two reads were kept to exclude erroneous sequences. The tcR package was used for downstream repertoire analysis, and clonotypes were matched across fractions by CDR3 nucleotide sequence plus V segment. Antigen specificity was annotated against VDJdb with VDJmatch, allowing one amino acid substitution in CDR3. TCRdb reprocessed the reads and provides one entry for every CDR3 protein sequence; no DNA is given. What appears here as the V and J calls and clone size reflects TCRdb's work, not the paper's. This sample's table carries 350,000 to 400,000 distinct CDR3 sequences. The top ten hold over 8.5% of the sample.

HCMV-specific IgG was detected in serum with a commercial ELISA kit to determine HCMV serostatus. Ficoll density gradient centrifugation was used to isolate peripheral blood mononuclear cells from blood. From the germline V gene, CDR1 is MGHRA and CDR2 is YSYEKL. Reading from cysteine to phenylalanine, the CDR3 counts 17 amino acids. The entry carries no DNA sequence. The source material was blood T cells: a sorted CD56 or NKG2C T cell subset, CD4+ or CD8+ T cells, or bulk PBMC T cells (not recorded which). The sequence came from a woman in her forties or fifties in good health. Donor details come from another sample of the same person, matched by shared clones. Rearrangement joined TRBV4-1 to TRBJ1-2; TCRdb calls TRBD1, which cannot be checked without DNA. Here the CDR3 is given as CASSQVARTGSSYGYTF.